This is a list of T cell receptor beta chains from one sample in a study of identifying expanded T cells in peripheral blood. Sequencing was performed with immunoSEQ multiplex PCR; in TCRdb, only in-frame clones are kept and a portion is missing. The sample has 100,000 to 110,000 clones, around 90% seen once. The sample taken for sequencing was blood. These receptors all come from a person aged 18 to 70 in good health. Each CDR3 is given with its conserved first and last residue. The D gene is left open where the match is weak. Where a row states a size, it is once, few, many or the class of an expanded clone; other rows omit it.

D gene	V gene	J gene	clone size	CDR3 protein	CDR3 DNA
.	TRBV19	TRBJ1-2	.	CASSNQRYGYTF	TGTGCCAGTAGTAACCAGAGGTATGGCTACACCTTC
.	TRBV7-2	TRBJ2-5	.	CASRGLPGWGRETQYF	TGTGCCAGCAGAGGACTCCCTGGATGGGGGCGGGAGACCCAGTACTTC
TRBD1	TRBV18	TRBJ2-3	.	CASSSGQSTDTQYF	TGTGCCAGCTCATCGGGACAGAGTACAGATACGCAGTATTTT
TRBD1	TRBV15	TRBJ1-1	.	CATSRPGTVNTEAFF	TGTGCCACCAGCAGGCCCGGGACAGTGAACACTGAAGCTTTCTTT
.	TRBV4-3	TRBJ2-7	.	CASSQGDGTSYEQYF	TGCGCCAGCAGCCAAGGCGACGGGACCTCCTACGAGCAGTACTTC
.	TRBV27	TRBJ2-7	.	CASSLSGQAYEQYF	TGTGCCAGCAGTTTGAGCGGGCAAGCCTACGAGCAGTACTTC
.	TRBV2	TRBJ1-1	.	CASSEEYNTEAFF	TGTGCCAGCAGTGAGGAGTATAACACTGAAGCTTTCTTT
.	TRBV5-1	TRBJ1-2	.	CASSSEGPYYGYTF	TGCGCCAGCAGCTCTGAAGGCCCCTACTATGGCTACACCTTC
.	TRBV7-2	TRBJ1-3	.	CASSFLDGNTIYF	TGTGCCAGCAGCTTCCTAGACGGAAACACCATATATTTT
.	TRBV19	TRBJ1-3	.	CASSKGWGTGNTIYF	TGTGCCAGTAGCAAAGGCTGGGGAACTGGAAACACCATATATTTT
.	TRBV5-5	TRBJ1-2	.	CASSSTGEGWRTYGYTF	TGTGCCAGCAGCTCAACCGGCGAAGGTTGGCGGACCTATGGCTACACCTTC
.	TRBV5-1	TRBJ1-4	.	CASRGLLNEKLFF	TGCGCCAGCAGGGGACTGCTTAATGAAAAACTGTTTTTT
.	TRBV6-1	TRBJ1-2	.	CASTKGFDGYTF	TGTGCCAGCACTAAGGGGTTCGATGGCTACACCTTC
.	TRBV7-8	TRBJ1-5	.	CASSAGVQPQHF	TGTGCCAGCAGCGCAGGGGTTCAGCCCCAGCATTTT
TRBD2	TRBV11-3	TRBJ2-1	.	CASSPGLAGGMDEQFF	TGTGCCAGCAGCCCGGGACTAGCGGGAGGGATGGATGAGCAGTTCTTC
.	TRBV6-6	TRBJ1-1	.	CASSYRQVTEAFF	TGTGCCAGCAGTTACCGACAGGTCACTGAAGCTTTCTTT
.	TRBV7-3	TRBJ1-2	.	CASSLTSVEGYTF	TGTGCCAGCAGCTTAACCTCGGTGGAGGGCTACACCTTC
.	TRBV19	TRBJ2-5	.	CASSMSMGSLQETQYF	TGTGCCAGTAGTATGTCGATGGGCAGCCTTCAAGAGACCCAGTACTTC
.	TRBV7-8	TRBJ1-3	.	CASSLIQAGSGNTIYF	TGTGCCAGCAGCTTAATTCAAGCAGGGTCTGGAAACACCATATATTTT
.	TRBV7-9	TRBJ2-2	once	CASGITGSATGELFF	TGTGCCAGCGGTATAACAGGGTCCGCCACCGGGGAGCTGTTTTTT
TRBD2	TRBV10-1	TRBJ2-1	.	CASILIAGIKQFF	TGCGCCAGCATCCTCATAGCGGGGATCAAGCAGTTCTTC
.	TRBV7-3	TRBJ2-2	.	CASSPDSATGELFF	TGTGCCAGCAGCCCAGACTCGGCCACCGGGGAGCTGTTTTTT
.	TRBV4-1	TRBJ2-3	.	CASSQGNQLMGTDTQYF	TGCGCCAGCAGCCAAGGAAACCAGCTAATGGGCACAGATACGCAGTATTTT
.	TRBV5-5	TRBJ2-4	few	CASSLLTGIDIQYF	TGTGCCAGCAGCTTGCTTACGGGAATTGACATTCAGTACTTC
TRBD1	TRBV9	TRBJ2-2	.	CASSEDRGTGELFF	TGTGCCAGCAGCGAGGACAGGGGCACCGGGGAGCTGTTTTTT
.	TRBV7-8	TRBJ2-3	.	CASSLFLQGTDTQYF	TGTGCCAGCAGCTTATTCTTGCAGGGCACAGATACGCAGTATTTT
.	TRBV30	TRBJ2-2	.	CAWSGGPKLFF	TGTGCCTGGAGTGGGGGTCCGAAGCTGTTTTTT
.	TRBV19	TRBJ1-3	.	CASSTRTSGNTIYF	TGTGCCAGTAGTACCCGAACCTCTGGAAACACCATATATTTT
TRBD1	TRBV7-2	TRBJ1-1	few	CASSSTTGFRGEAFF	TGTGCCAGCAGCTCCACGACAGGGTTTAGGGGTGAAGCTTTCTTT
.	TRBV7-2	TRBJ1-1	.	CASSLAGGSTEAFF	TGTGCCAGCAGCTTAGCGGGGGGAAGCACTGAAGCTTTCTTT
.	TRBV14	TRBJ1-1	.	CASSPYTEAFF	TGTGCCAGCAGCCCCTACACTGAAGCTTTCTTT
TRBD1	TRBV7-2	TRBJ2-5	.	CASSSTGGETQYF	TGTGCCAGCAGCTCGACAGGGGGAGAGACCCAGTACTTC
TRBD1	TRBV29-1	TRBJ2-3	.	CSVRQGATDTQYF	TGCAGCGTAAGACAGGGGGCAACAGATACGCAGTATTTT
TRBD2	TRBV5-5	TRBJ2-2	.	CASSFFLAGLALDTGELFF	TGTGCCAGCAGCTTTTTCCTAGCGGGACTGGCCCTAGACACCGGGGAGCTGTTTTTT